This is a list of T cell receptor beta chains from one sample in a study of vaccination and CD4 T cells after COVID-19. Their cognate antigens are unknown. TCRdb reanalysed the PCR reads using MiXCR and keeps one entry per CDR3 protein. The top ten hold 11% of the sample, which has about 22,000 distinct CDR3 sequences, approximately 29% seen once. The source was CD4+ T cells from blood, cultured in vitro, collected about 7 months after SARS-CoV-2 vaccination. The receptors come from a human donor who had recovered from COVID-19. The CDR3 runs from the conserved cysteine through the conserved F or W. Fields, in order: D gene, J gene, clone size, V gene, CDR3 DNA, CDR3 protein. The D gene is left open where the match is weak. Where a row states a size, it is once, few, many or the class of an expanded clone; other rows omit it.

d_call: NA; j_call: TRBJ1-2; clone_size: NA; v_call: TRBV6-5; cdr3_nt: TGTGCCAGCAGTTATAGCCCAGGGGCGCCGGGCTACACCTTC; cdr3_aa: CASSYSPGAPGYTF
d_call: NA; j_call: TRBJ2-5; clone_size: NA; v_call: TRBV11-1; cdr3_nt: TGTGCCAGCAGCTTAGAAGCCCAGACCCAGTACTTC; cdr3_aa: CASSLEAQTQYF
d_call: NA; j_call: TRBJ1-2; clone_size: few; v_call: TRBV20-1; cdr3_nt: TGCAGTGCTAGAGGGCACGCCGGCGTTTTGGGTATCGGCTACACCTTC; cdr3_aa: CSARGHAGVLGIGYTF
d_call: TRBD2; j_call: TRBJ2-7; clone_size: NA; v_call: TRBV4-3; cdr3_nt: TGCGCCAGCAGCCAAGACCTTCAGAGACTAGCGGGAGGATACGAGCAGTACTTC; cdr3_aa: CASSQDLQRLAGGYEQYF
d_call: NA; j_call: TRBJ2-3; clone_size: NA; v_call: TRBV27; cdr3_nt: TGTGCCAGCAGCTCAGGAGCCACAGATGCGCAGTATTTT; cdr3_aa: CASSSGATDAQYF
d_call: TRBD2; j_call: TRBJ2-7; clone_size: NA; v_call: TRBV12-3/TRBV12-4; cdr3_nt: TGTGCCAGCAGTCGAGCGGGGGGACCGGACGAGCAGTACTTC; cdr3_aa: CASSRAGGPDEQYF
d_call: NA; j_call: TRBJ2-2; clone_size: few; v_call: TRBV7-9; cdr3_nt: TGTGCCAGCAGCTTATCGGCCTTAAGGAACACCGGGGAGCTGTTTTTT; cdr3_aa: CASSLSALRNTGELFF
d_call: NA; j_call: TRBJ2-3; clone_size: few; v_call: TRBV7-3; cdr3_nt: TGTGCCAGCAGCTCGGACGGACACACAGATACGCAGTATTTT; cdr3_aa: CASSSDGHTDTQYF
d_call: NA; j_call: TRBJ2-1; clone_size: NA; v_call: TRBV7-2; cdr3_nt: TGTGCCAGCAGCTTAGCCAGGGTGAGCTCCTACAATGAGCAGTTCTTC; cdr3_aa: CASSLARVSSYNEQFF
d_call: NA; j_call: TRBJ1-2; clone_size: NA; v_call: TRBV5-8; cdr3_nt: TGTGCCAGCAGCTTTATGACAGGACGTAACTATGGCTACACTTTC; cdr3_aa: CASSFMTGRNYGYTF
d_call: NA; j_call: TRBJ2-5; clone_size: NA; v_call: TRBV7-2; cdr3_nt: TGTGCCAGCAGCACAGAGGTGGAGACCCAGTACTTC; cdr3_aa: CASSTEVETQYF
d_call: NA; j_call: TRBJ1-2; clone_size: NA; v_call: TRBV25-1; cdr3_nt: TGTGCCAGCAGCACAAGCAGGGGTGGCCCCTACTACACCTTC; cdr3_aa: CASSTSRGGPYYTF